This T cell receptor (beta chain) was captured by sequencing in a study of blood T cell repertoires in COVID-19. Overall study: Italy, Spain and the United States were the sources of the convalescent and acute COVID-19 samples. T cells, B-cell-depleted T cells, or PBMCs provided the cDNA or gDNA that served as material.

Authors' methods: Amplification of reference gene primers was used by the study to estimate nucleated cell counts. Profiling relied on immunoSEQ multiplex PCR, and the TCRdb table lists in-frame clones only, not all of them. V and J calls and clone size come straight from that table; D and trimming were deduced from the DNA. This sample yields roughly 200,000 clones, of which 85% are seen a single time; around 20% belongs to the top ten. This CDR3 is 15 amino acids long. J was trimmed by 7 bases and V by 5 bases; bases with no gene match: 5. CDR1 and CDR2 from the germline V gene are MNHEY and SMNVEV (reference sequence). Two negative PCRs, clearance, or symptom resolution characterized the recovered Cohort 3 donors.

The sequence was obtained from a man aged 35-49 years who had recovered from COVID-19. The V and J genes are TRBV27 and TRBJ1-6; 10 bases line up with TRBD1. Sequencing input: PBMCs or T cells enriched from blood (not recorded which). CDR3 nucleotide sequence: TGTGCCAGCAGTACTCGGACAGGGGGGAATTCACCCCTCCACTTT. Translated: CASSTRTGGNSPLHF.